This entry concerns a single T cell receptor (beta chain). The V gene's germline CDR1 is SGHDT and CDR2 YYEEEE. The CDR3 extends over 17 amino acids. V lost 1 base, J lost 0 bases, and 14 bases lay in between. The sample originates from a study of STAT5B mutations in CD4+ large granular lymphocyte leukemia. Method: immunoSEQ multiplex PCR; TCRdb's copy keeps in-frame clones and lacks some. The sample lists approximately 52,000 clones, roughly 70% occurring once. This sequence joins TRBV5-6 and TRBJ1-5; D possibly corresponds to TRBD1 (6 bases). The origin of this receptor is a human donor in good health. The material sequenced was CD4+ T cells from blood buffy coats. CDR3 in DNA: TGTGCCAGCAGCTTGCGCAGGGGAATTTATAGCAATCAGCCCCAGCATTTT. Translating gives CASSLRRGIYSNQPQHF.